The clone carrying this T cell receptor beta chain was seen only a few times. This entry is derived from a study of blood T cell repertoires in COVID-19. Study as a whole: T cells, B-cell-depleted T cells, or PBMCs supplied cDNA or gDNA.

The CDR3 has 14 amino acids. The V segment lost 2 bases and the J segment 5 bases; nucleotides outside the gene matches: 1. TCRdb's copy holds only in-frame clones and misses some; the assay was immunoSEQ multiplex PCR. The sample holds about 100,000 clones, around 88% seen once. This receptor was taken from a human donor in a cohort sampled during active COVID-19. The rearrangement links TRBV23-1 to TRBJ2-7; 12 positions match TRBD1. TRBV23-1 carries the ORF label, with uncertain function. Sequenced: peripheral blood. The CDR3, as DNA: TGCGCCAGCAGTCAAGGGACAGGGGGCCACGAGCAGTACTTC. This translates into CASSQGTGGHEQYF.